This section outlines one TCR beta chain sequence together with its context. This specimen comes from a study of long-term antiretroviral therapy in people with HIV. This CDR3 is built from 14 residues. V was clipped by 3 bases and J by 9 bases; unmatched bases: 8. Germline CDR1 GTSNPN, CDR2 SVGIG (reference sequence). Runs used v3.0 of the immunoSEQ assay and were done at survey level. TCRdb's table, derived via immunoSEQ multiplex PCR, lists solely in-frame clones and lacks some. The sample has around 40,000 clones; around 94% are singletons. Sequenced here: unsorted PBMCs, sampled 4.1 years after starting antiretroviral therapy. The TCR originated in a woman in her forties or fifties with HIV. The chain has TRBV30 and TRBJ2-4, with TRBD2 matching 10 bases. The CDR3 bases are TGTGCCTGGAGACCCGGGACTAGCGTAGGCATTCAGTACTTC. Protein product: CAWRPGTSVGIQYF.